In this sample, the clone carrying this T cell receptor (beta chain) turned up a few times. The repertoire was sequenced with immunoSEQ multiplex PCR; TCRdb's copy has only in-frame clones and lacks some. The repertoire holds around 78,000 clones, with just under 85% as singletons. This record belongs to a study of identifying expanded T cells in peripheral blood. Trimming removed 5 bases from V and 1 base from J, with 11 bases in between. Germline lookup yields CDR1 SQVTM and CDR2 ANQGSEA. This CDR3 spans 13 amino acids. This sequence originates from a person aged 18 to 70 in good health. The material sequenced was blood. This chain joins TRBV29-1 and TRBJ1-1, with D hard to call. The CDR3 protein is CSVRSLGNTEAFF. DNA of the CDR3: TGCAGCGTTCGTTCTTTGGGGAACACTGAAGCTTTCTTT.